This T cell receptor (beta chain) was recorded in a study of blood T cell repertoires in COVID-19. Study-wide context: T cells, B-cell-depleted T cells, or PBMCs supplied cDNA or gDNA.

The Seattle patients, enrolled during active infection, were followed longitudinally. Method: immunoSEQ multiplex PCR; TCRdb's copy keeps in-frame clones and lacks some. The profile shows roughly 180,000 clones, 81% of them singletons. Germline trimming cut 4 bases from V and 4 bases from J; bases unmatched to any gene: 4. CDR3 size: 14 residues. Germline CDR1 SGDLS, CDR2 YYNGEE. Source material: peripheral blood. The chain couples TRBV9 to TRBJ2-2; 7 bases are a match to TRBD2. The receptor comes from a woman aged 40 to 50 with COVID-19, enrolled during active disease. The CDR3 DNA follows: TGTGCCAGCAGCCCGGGACTACTCACCGGGGAGCTGTTTTTT. It encodes CASSPGLLTGELFF. The variable domain in full, completed from reference TRBV9 and TRBJ2-2, reads DSGVTQTPKHLITATGQRVTLRCSPRSGDLSVYWYQQSLDQGLQFLIQYYNGEERAKGNILERFSAQQFPDLHSELNLSSLELGDSALYFCASSPGLLTGELFFGEGSRLTVL.